A single sample gave rise to the 15 T cell receptor beta chains below, sequenced in a study of T cell changes during pregnancy in multiple sclerosis. Repertoires were generated with immunoSEQ multiplex PCR, while TCRdb's copy carries only in-frame clones and drops some. Seen here are 75,000 to 80,000 clones, around nine tenths observed once, and the top ten hold over 1.5%. The sequencing here drew on peripheral blood, taken before pregnancy. The receptors originated from a female donor with multiple sclerosis, enrolled in a pregnancy study.

This chain uses TRBV19 with TRBJ2-4, with 8 positions matching TRBD1. The ends lost 8 bases at V and 13 bases at J; junction bases unmatched: 13. Germline V CDR1 and CDR2: LNHDA, SQIVND (reference sequence). This CDR3 contains 13 residues. CDR3 bases: TGTGCCAGTTGTCACAGGGGGACCAAAGCACAGTACTTC. This gives the protein CASCHRGTKAQYF.

The gene calls are TRBV5-1 and TRBJ1-4, with 10 bases fitting TRBD1. Trimming took 4 bases from V and 8 from J; bases not matched to a gene: 5. The germline V gene encodes CDR1 SGHRS and CDR2 YFSETQ. There are 14 residues in the CDR3. In nucleotides, the CDR3 is TGCGCCAGCAGCCCTGGGACAGGGGAGGAAAAACTGTTTTTT. The encoded protein is CASSPGTGEEKLFF.

This clone has more than one count but fewer than ten. The genes are TRBV7-3 and TRBJ2-1; TRBD1 might be the D (5 bases). CDR3 length equals 15 residues. Per the germline V gene, CDR1 is SGHTA and CDR2 is FQGTGA. V was shortened by 1 base and J by 8 bases, with 15 bases between the two germline ends. In nucleotides, the CDR3 is TGTGCCAGCAGCTTAATGGGGCCCTTGGGATATGAGCAGTTCTTC. It translates to CASSLMGPLGYEQFF.

V and J are TRBV5-4 and TRBJ1-3; possibly TRBD1 for D (5 bases). Germline V gives CDR1 SGHNT, CDR2 YYREEE (reference sequence). Trimming cost V 2 bases and J 2 bases, with 8 bases left between them. This CDR3 is 14 amino acids long. This CDR3 is CASSFWGAGNTIYF. The CDR3 nucleotides read TGTGCCAGCAGCTTTTGGGGGGCTGGAAACACCATATATTTT.

The V gene is TRBV5-1, the J gene TRBJ1-1; D is possibly TRBD1 (6 bases). Trimming took off 2 bases at V and 6 bases at J, with 14 bases between the two ends. The V gene's germline CDR1 is SGHRS and CDR2 YFSETQ. The CDR3 covers 14 residues. CDR3 DNA: TGCGCCAGCAGCTTCCTAGGGGGTGACTCTGAAGCTTTCTTT. Its translation: CASSFLGGDSEAFF.

V usage is TRBV28 and J usage is TRBJ1-6; TRBD1 agrees at 9 bases. The length of the CDR3 is 17 residues. V dropped 4 bases and J dropped 11; count of bases not matched to a gene: 15. Germline loops: CDR1 MDHEN, CDR2 SYDVKM. CDR3 loop: CASSSGTGPFRVAPLHF. CDR3 in DNA: TGTGCCAGCAGTTCCGGGACAGGGCCATTCCGGGTGGCACCCCTCCACTTT.

The chain is built from TRBV7-6 and TRBJ1-2; TRBD1 matches at 8 bases. Trimming took 1 base from V and 11 from J; bases not matched to a gene: 12. CDR1 is SGHVS, CDR2 FNYEAQ, per germline. The CDR3 totals 15 residues. The CDR3 loop is CASSLVGQDRDRYTF. The CDR3, as DNA: TGTGCCAGCAGCTTAGTGGGACAGGACAGGGATCGGTACACCTTC.

V is TRBV25-1 and J is TRBJ1-2, with 11 bases identical to TRBD1. Germline CDR1 MGHDK, CDR2 SYGVNS. V was clipped by 6 bases and J by 3 bases; unmatched bases: 3. The CDR3 is 14 amino acids. CDR3 nucleotide sequence: TGTGCCAGCAGGGGGGACAGGGGGGACTATGGCTACACCTTC. It codes for CASRGDRGDYGYTF.

The J gene is TRBJ2-1, the V gene TRBV12-2; the table's D call TRBD2 went unverified against the DNA. TRBV12-2 is assigned pseudogene status. CDR3 length: 18 residues. This chain's CDR3 is CASRSPLKLWTSGDEQFF. CDR3 sequence (DNA): TGTGCAAGTCGCTCTCCCCTAAAGCTCTGGACTAGCGGGGATGAGCAGTTCTTC.

The chain is built from TRBV10-1 and TRBJ2-7, with D maybe TRBD2 (6 bases). Trimming pared 5 bases from V and 6 bases from J, leaving 14 bases between. Germline V CDR1 and CDR2: WNHNN, SYGVQD (reference sequence). This CDR3 is 13 amino acids long. The CDR3 nucleotides read TGCGCCAGCAGTAGCGGGCCAGTGGGCGAGCAGTACTTC. It specifies CASSSGPVGEQYF.

This chain uses TRBV2 with TRBJ2-1; 7 bases are a match to TRBD1. Germline CDR1 and CDR2: SNHLY and FYNNEI. With V trimmed by 7 bases and J by 4 bases, 7 bases remained unmatched. The CDR3 contains 14 residues. This chain's CDR3 is CASIRGTAYNEQFF. CDR3 sequence (DNA): TGTGCCAGCATCCGAGGGACAGCTTACAATGAGCAGTTCTTC.

The chain employs TRBV6-5 and TRBJ2-7, with D possibly matching TRBD2 (6 bases). CDR3 length equals 13 residues. Germline CDR1 is MNHEY and CDR2 is SVGAGI. Deletions cut 7 bases from V and 6 bases from J, with 16 bases between. CDR3 protein: CASTQGVGGEQYF. The DNA of the CDR3 is TGTGCCAGCACCCAAGGAGTCGGGGGCGAGCAGTACTTC.

The V and J genes are TRBV5-1 and TRBJ1-2, with D possibly being TRBD1 (6 bases). CDR1 and CDR2 from the germline V gene are SGHRS and YFSETQ. V lost 3 bases and J lost 0, with 12 bases in between. This CDR3 comprises 15 residues. The CDR3 sequence is CASSSLQGANYGYTF. The CDR3 nucleotides read TGCGCCAGCAGCTCTCTACAGGGAGCTAACTATGGCTACACCTTC. Full variable domain (remainder filled in from reference TRBV5-1 and TRBJ1-2): KAGVTQTPRYLIKTRGQQVTLSCSPISGHRSVSWYQQTPGQGLQFLFEYFSETQRNKGNFPGRFSGRQFSNSRSEMNVSTLELGDSALYLCASSSLQGANYGYTFGSGTRLTVV.

The V call is TRBV30, the J call TRBJ1-1, with TRBD1 as a possible D gene (5 bases). Deletions cut 7 bases from V and 3 bases from J, with 12 bases between. The CDR3 is 12 residues long. Germline loops: CDR1 GTSNPN, CDR2 SVGIG (reference sequence). The CDR3 loop reads CASGGVYTEAFF. The DNA for the CDR3 is TGTGCCTCCGGGGGGGTATACACTGAAGCTTTCTTT.

V is TRBV7-9 and J is TRBJ1-5; D is possibly TRBD1 (5 bases). The CDR3 totals 12 residues. Germline V lookup: CDR1 SEHNR, CDR2 FQNEAQ (reference sequence). Trimming took off 2 bases at V and 10 bases at J, with 9 bases between the two ends. CDR3 sequence (DNA): TGTGCCAGCAGCTTAAATAGGACACCCCAGCATTTT. Its protein product is CASSLNRTPQHF.